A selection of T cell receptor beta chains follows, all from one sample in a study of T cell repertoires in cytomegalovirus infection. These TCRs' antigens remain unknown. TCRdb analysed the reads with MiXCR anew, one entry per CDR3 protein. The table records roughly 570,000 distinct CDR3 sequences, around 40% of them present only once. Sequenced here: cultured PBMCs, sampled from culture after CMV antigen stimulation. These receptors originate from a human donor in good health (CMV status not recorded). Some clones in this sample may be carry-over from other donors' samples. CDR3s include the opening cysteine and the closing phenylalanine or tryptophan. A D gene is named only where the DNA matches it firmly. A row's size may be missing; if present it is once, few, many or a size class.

CASSPPLRATEAFF | TGTGCCAGCAGCCCTCCCCTGAGGGCCACTGAAGCTTTCTTT | NA | TRBV7-6 | 14 | TRBJ1-1 | NA
CASSSPASPLHF | TGTGCCAGCAGCTCTCCCGCTTCACCCCTCCACTTT | NA | TRBV7-2 | 12 | TRBJ1-6 | NA
CASSLRQFLAEAFF | TGTGCCAGCAGTTTGCGCCAGTTCTTGGCTGAAGCTTTCTTT | NA | TRBV28 | 14 | TRBJ1-1 | NA
CASSARTPYEQYF | TGTGCCAGCAGCGCTCGGACCCCCTACGAGCAGTACTTC | NA | TRBV7-8 | 13 | TRBJ2-7 | NA
CASSLGGSSGETQYF | TGTGCCAGCAGCTTAGGGGGGTCTAGTGGAGAGACCCAGTACTTC | NA | TRBV7-2 | 15 | TRBJ2-5 | NA
CASSYRGRYEQFF | TGTGCCAGCAGCTACAGGGGTAGGTATGAGCAGTTCTTC | NA | TRBV7-8 | 13 | TRBJ2-1 | TRBD1
CASSPGGPGTRQPQHF | TGTGCCAGCAGTCCAGGTGGCCCAGGGACACGGCAGCCCCAGCATTTT | NA | TRBV12-3/TRBV12-4 | 16 | TRBJ1-5 | NA
CASSLVGGGRDSAYEQYF | TGTGCCAGCAGCTTAGTCGGCGGGGGGAGGGACAGTGCCTACGAGCAGTACTTC | few | TRBV7-6 | 18 | TRBJ2-7 | NA
CASSPPGTGAPEAFF | TGTGCCAGCAGTCCCCCCGGGACAGGGGCTCCTGAAGCTTTCTTT | few | TRBV6-8 | 15 | TRBJ1-1 | TRBD1
CASSQDQGVNTEAFF | TGTGCCAGCAGCCAAGATCAGGGGGTAAACACTGAAGCTTTCTTT | NA | TRBV4-2 | 15 | TRBJ1-1 | TRBD1
CASSYTRATYNEQFF | TGTGCCAGCAGCTACACCAGGGCTACCTACAATGAGCAGTTCTTC | few | TRBV7-2 | 15 | TRBJ2-1 | NA
CASSYDPRPTDTQYF | TGTGCCAGCAGTTACGACCCAAGGCCCACAGATACGCAGTATTTT | NA | TRBV6-5 | 15 | TRBJ2-3 | NA
CASSPDRLLNEQFF | TGCGCCAGCAGCCCCGACCGACTCCTAAATGAGCAGTTCTTC | NA | TRBV5-1 | 14 | TRBJ2-1 | NA
CASSIQTATNEKLFF | TGTGCCAGCAGCATACAGACTGCAACTAATGAAAAACTGTTTTTT | NA | TRBV7-8 | 15 | TRBJ1-4 | NA
CASSLIDYSNQPQHF | TGTGCCAGCAGCTTAATTGATTATAGCAATCAGCCCCAGCATTTT | NA | TRBV7-2 | 15 | TRBJ1-5 | NA
CATSRDPNRATYEQYF | TGTGCCACCAGCAGAGATCCTAACAGGGCTACGTACGAGCAGTACTTC | NA | TRBV15 | 16 | TRBJ2-7 | NA
CASSPRTGRGAFF | TGTGCCAGCAGCCCCCGGACTGGTCGGGGAGCTTTCTTT | many | TRBV7-2 | 13 | TRBJ1-1 | NA
CASSSLGGEVVDQPQHF | TGTGCCAGCAGTTCCCTCGGGGGCGAGGTTGTTGATCAGCCCCAGCATTTT | few | TRBV28 | 17 | TRBJ1-5 | NA
CASSQEKGLGTGNQPQHF | TGCGCCAGCAGCCAAGAAAAGGGTCTGGGGACAGGGAATCAGCCCCAGCATTTT | once | TRBV4-1 | 18 | TRBJ1-5 | TRBD1
CSASSGADTDTQYF | TGCAGTGCTAGTTCCGGCGCTGACACAGATACGCAGTATTTT | NA | TRBV20-1 | 14 | TRBJ2-3 | NA
CASSSTGQATF | TGTGCCAGCAGTTCGACAGGCCAAGCTACCTTC | NA | TRBV12-3/TRBV12-4 | 11 | TRBJ1-2 | NA
CASSSGRPQSSGANVLTF | TGTGCCAGCAGTTCAGGGCGACCACAAAGCTCTGGGGCCAACGTCCTGACTTTC | NA | TRBV27 | 18 | TRBJ2-6 | NA
CASTDGTGENSPLHF | TGTGCCAGCACCGACGGGACAGGGGAAAATTCACCCCTCCACTTT | NA | TRBV7-9 | 15 | TRBJ1-6 | TRBD1
CASSLALINTQYF | TGTGCCAGCAGCTTAGCCCTTATAAATACGCAGTATTTT | NA | TRBV7-8 | 13 | TRBJ2-3 | NA
CAGKGAGGNTIYF | TGTGCCGGCAAAGGGGCTGGTGGAAACACCATATATTTT | NA | TRBV2 | 13 | TRBJ1-3 | NA
CASSPIELSRYEQYF | TGTGCCAGCAGCCCCATAGAGCTGAGTCGGTACGAGCAGTACTTC | few | TRBV7-6 | 15 | TRBJ2-7 | NA
CASSYPRQGYEQYF | TGTGCCAGCAGTTACCCACGACAAGGCTACGAGCAGTACTTC | NA | TRBV6-2/TRBV6-3 | 14 | TRBJ2-7 | NA
CASSTSSTGLTDTQYF | TGTGCCAGCAGCACGTCTAGCACCGGACTGACAGATACGCAGTATTTT | few | TRBV7-2 | 16 | TRBJ2-3 | NA
CASSWQGQVVRGYTF | TGTGCCAGCAGCTGGCAGGGACAGGTCGTGCGGGGCTACACCTTC | few | TRBV5-6 | 15 | TRBJ1-2 | TRBD1
CASSPDGYEQYF | TGTGCCAGCAGCCCCGACGGCTACGAGCAGTACTTC | NA | TRBV7-6 | 12 | TRBJ2-7 | NA
CSGASLLHEQYF | TGCAGCGGGGCTAGTTTACTCCACGAGCAGTACTTC | NA | TRBV20-1 | 12 | TRBJ2-7 | NA
CASSFWGQGARNEQFF | TGTGCCAGCAGCTTTTGGGGACAGGGGGCCAGGAATGAGCAGTTCTTC | NA | TRBV7-2 | 16 | TRBJ2-1 | TRBD1
CASSSSGGGYTF | TGTGCCAGCAGTTCCAGCGGCGGTGGCTACACCTTC | few | TRBV28 | 12 | TRBJ1-2 | NA
CASSLAGTSGGDEQFF | TGCGCCAGCAGCTTGGCCGGGACTAGCGGGGGTGATGAGCAGTTCTTC | NA | TRBV5-1 | 16 | TRBJ2-1 | TRBD2
CSDVSRGFTEAFF | TGCAGCGACGTTTCCAGGGGGTTCACTGAAGCTTTCTTT | NA | TRBV29-1 | 13 | TRBJ1-1 | TRBD1
CASSLLDSPKAFF | TGCGCCAGCAGCCTTCTGGACAGCCCAAAAGCTTTCTTT | NA | TRBV4-3 | 13 | TRBJ1-1 | NA
CASSLTGNSYEQYF | TGTGCCAGCAGCTTGACAGGGAATAGTTACGAGCAGTACTTC | NA | TRBV7-2 | 14 | TRBJ2-7 | TRBD1
CSASDSSGGLYNEQFF | TGCAGTGCTAGCGATTCTAGCGGGGGCCTTTACAATGAGCAGTTCTTC | NA | TRBV20-1 | 16 | TRBJ2-1 | TRBD2
CATSTRDVGFYEQYF | TGTGCCACCTCGACTCGGGACGTAGGATTTTACGAGCAGTACTTC | NA | TRBV7-2 | 15 | TRBJ2-7 | NA
CASSLAEELFF | TGTGCCAGCAGCTTAGCGGAGGAGCTGTTTTTT | few | TRBV7-2 | 11 | TRBJ2-2 | NA
CASSLASSRRWTEAFF | TGTGCCAGCAGCTTAGCCTCAAGTAGGAGATGGACTGAAGCTTTCTTT | few | TRBV7-8 | 16 | TRBJ1-1 | NA
CAWSVHPGDEQYF | TGTGCCTGGAGTGTACATCCGGGAGACGAGCAGTACTTC | NA | TRBV30 | 13 | TRBJ2-7 | NA
CASSEAGAGDFADTQYF | TGTGCCAGCAGTGAAGCCGGGGCAGGGGATTTCGCAGATACGCAGTATTTT | few | TRBV6-1 | 17 | TRBJ2-3 | NA
CSAWTGGFYEQYF | TGCAGCGCCTGGACAGGGGGATTCTACGAGCAGTACTTC | NA | TRBV29-1 | 13 | TRBJ2-7 | TRBD1
CASSFVGLVGNEQFF | TGTGCCAGCAGTTTTGTGGGACTAGTCGGCAATGAGCAGTTCTTC | NA | TRBV12-3/TRBV12-4 | 15 | TRBJ2-1 | TRBD2
CASSLALTLAGASTDTQYF | TGCGCCAGCAGCTTGGCCTTAACACTAGCGGGCGCTAGCACAGATACGCAGTATTTT | NA | TRBV5-1 | 19 | TRBJ2-3 | TRBD2
CASNGDTATNEKLFF | TGTGCCAGCAATGGGGACACCGCAACTAATGAAAAACTGTTTTTT | few | TRBV2 | 15 | TRBJ1-4 | NA
CASSYFRGSNEKLFF | TGTGCCAGCAGCTATTTCAGGGGGTCGAATGAAAAACTGTTTTTT | NA | TRBV7-8 | 15 | TRBJ1-4 | TRBD1
CAWSKGGDGNEQFF | TGTGCCTGGAGTAAAGGGGGGGACGGAAATGAGCAGTTCTTC | NA | TRBV30 | 14 | TRBJ2-1 | NA
CASSSRALGNTEAFF | TGTGCCAGCAGTTCCAGGGCTTTGGGGAACACTGAAGCTTTCTTT | few | TRBV28 | 15 | TRBJ1-1 | NA
CASSPSWGREGGYTF | TGTGCCAGCAGCCCCAGCTGGGGGCGAGAGGGTGGCTACACCTTC | NA | TRBV7-2 | 15 | TRBJ1-2 | NA
CASSLDRQLETQYF | TGTGCCAGCAGCTTAGACCGGCAACTCGAGACCCAGTACTTC | few | TRBV7-2 | 14 | TRBJ2-5 | NA
CASSLVGTEETQYF | TGTGCCAGCAGTTTAGTAGGGACAGAAGAGACCCAGTACTTC | NA | TRBV27 | 14 | TRBJ2-5 | TRBD1
CASSRLGQGTDTQYF | TGTGCCAGCAGCCGCCTTGGACAGGGAACAGATACGCAGTATTTT | few | TRBV7-2 | 15 | TRBJ2-3 | TRBD1
CASSLLLAGESEQFF | TGTGCCAGCAGCTTACTACTAGCGGGAGAAAGTGAGCAGTTCTTC | few | TRBV7-2 | 15 | TRBJ2-1 | TRBD2
CSVGFPDGNYGYTF | TGCAGCGTTGGATTCCCGGACGGGAACTATGGCTACACCTTC | NA | TRBV29-1 | 14 | TRBJ1-2 | NA
CASAGGLNEKLFF | TGTGCTAGTGCGGGAGGACTTAATGAAAAACTGTTTTTT | few | TRBV12-5 | 13 | TRBJ1-4 | NA
CASSLSVSGEKLFF | TGTGCCAGCAGCTTATCAGTTTCAGGGGAAAAACTGTTTTTT | NA | TRBV7-4 | 14 | TRBJ1-4 | NA
CASRGTGMGYGYTF | TGTGCCAGCAGAGGAACAGGGATGGGCTATGGCTACACCTTC | few | TRBV6-2/TRBV6-3 | 14 | TRBJ1-2 | NA